This is a list of T cell receptor beta chains from one sample in a study of T cell responses to AZD1222 COVID-19 vaccine. Clones were sequenced by immunoSEQ multiplex PCR, and TCRdb holds only the in-frame ones, with some missing. The table lists 100,000 to 150,000 clones, 88% of them singletons. Material: peripheral blood, obtained 28 days after the second AZD1222 dose. These receptor sequences come from an adult who received the AZD1222 COVID-19 vaccine. The CDR3 runs from the conserved cysteine through the conserved F or W. The order of the fields is V gene, D gene, J gene, clone size, CDR3 DNA, CDR3 protein. D genes are given only for firm matches. The listing skips clone size in some rows; elsewhere it reads once, few, many or a size class.

TRBV9	NA	TRBJ2-2	NA	TGTGCCAGCAGCGTAGGTGGGGACACCGGGGAGCTGTTTTTT	CASSVGGDTGELFF
TRBV11-2	NA	TRBJ1-4	once	TGTGCCAGCAGGGTACCGGGACGGAGGAATGAAAAACTGTTTTTT	CASRVPGRRNEKLFF
TRBV9	NA	TRBJ2-7	once	TGTGCCAGCAGCGTAACCCCTAGCGACTCCTACGAGCAGTACTTC	CASSVTPSDSYEQYF
TRBV13	TRBD2	TRBJ2-3	NA	TGTGCCAGCAGCCCCGGATCGGGGGGAAGAGGAGATACGCAGTATTTT	CASSPGSGGRGDTQYF
TRBV4-3	NA	TRBJ1-2	NA	TGCGCCAGCAGCCAAGATAGAGCCTATGGCTACACCTTC	CASSQDRAYGYTF
TRBV4-1	NA	TRBJ1-6	NA	TGCGCCAGCAGCCAAGACCCCGGACTTTCACCCCTCCACTTT	CASSQDPGLSPLHF
TRBV28	NA	TRBJ2-7	NA	TGTGCCAGCAGTTTAGAATGGTTCTACGAGCAGTACTTC	CASSLEWFYEQYF
TRBV9	TRBD2	TRBJ2-3	NA	TGTGCCAGCAGCGTACTTGTAGCGGGGAGCCGAGATACGCAGTATTTT	CASSVLVAGSRDTQYF
TRBV5-1	NA	TRBJ1-5	NA	TGCGCCAGCAGCTTGGGGGAATTCAATCAGCCCCAGCATTTT	CASSLGEFNQPQHF
TRBV18	NA	TRBJ2-4	NA	TGTGCCAGCTCAGGTAGAGGAGTCCAATATTTAGCCAAAAACATTCAGTACTTC	CASSGRGVQYLAKNIQYF
TRBV20-1	TRBD1	TRBJ1-1	NA	TGCAGTGCTAGTCACAGGGGGCTTTGGGACACTGAAGCTTTCTTT	CSASHRGLWDTEAFF
TRBV27	NA	TRBJ1-2	NA	TGTGCCAGCAGTTTGTCAGGGGTGGGCTACACCTTC	CASSLSGVGYTF
TRBV7-3	NA	TRBJ1-1	NA	TGTGCCAGCAGCTTAGTTTCGACAGGTGAAGCTTTCTTT	CASSLVSTGEAFF
TRBV5-4	NA	TRBJ1-2	NA	TGTGCCAGCAGCTTGACCTATGGCTACACCTTC	CASSLTYGYTF
TRBV18	NA	TRBJ1-3	NA	TGTGCCAGCTCACTACTCCCACTCGAAGGAATCTCTGGAAACACCATATATTTT	CASSLLPLEGISGNTIYF
TRBV7-9	TRBD2	TRBJ2-3	NA	TGTGCCAGCAGCTATACTCTAGCGGCCTCCACAGATACGCAGTATTTT	CASSYTLAASTDTQYF
TRBV7-8	NA	TRBJ1-1	NA	TGTGCCAGCAGCTTAGCGGTAGTGTGGGGGGGCTTTGGCACTGAAGCTTTCTTT	CASSLAVVWGGFGTEAFF
TRBV28	TRBD1	TRBJ1-2	NA	TGTGCCAGCAGGACAGGGGCCCTCTCCTCTGGCTACACCTTC	CASRTGALSSGYTF
TRBV6-2/TRBV6-3	TRBD1	TRBJ2-3	NA	TGTGCCAGCAGTTGGACAGGGGGCACAGATACGCAGTATTTT	CASSWTGGTDTQYF
TRBV4-3	NA	TRBJ2-7	NA	TGCGCCAGCAGCCGGGGCAGAGACTACGAGCAGTACTTC	CASSRGRDYEQYF
TRBV25-1	TRBD2	TRBJ2-5	NA	TGTGCCAGCAGTGAAGGGGGTAGGGGACTAGCGGGAGGGACCCAGTACTTC	CASSEGGRGLAGGTQYF
TRBV6-2/TRBV6-3	NA	TRBJ1-2	NA	TGTGCCAGCAGTTGCCAGGGACGGGATTGCGGCTACACCTTC	CASSCQGRDCGYTF
TRBV6-2/TRBV6-3	TRBD1	TRBJ1-2	NA	TGTGCCAGCAGTTACTTTTCCCCCAAGGGACAGGGACGAGCGGGATATGGCTACACCTTC	CASSYFSPKGQGRAGYGYTF
TRBV7-9	NA	TRBJ1-1	NA	TGTGCCAGCAGCTCGCCCGTTTTCACTGAAGCTTTCTTT	CASSSPVFTEAFF
TRBV4-2	NA	TRBJ1-3	NA	TGTGCCAGCAGCCAAGATGGGGTCAGCACAAACTCTGGAAACACCATATATTTT	CASSQDGVSTNSGNTIYF
TRBV20-1	NA	TRBJ1-1	few	TGCAGTGGTAGCCAGAACACTGAAGCTTTCTTT	CSGSQNTEAFF
TRBV5-1	NA	TRBJ1-5	NA	TGCGCCAGCAGCTTGAGTCCAGGGGCCTCCAATCAGCCCCAGCATTTT	CASSLSPGASNQPQHF
TRBV6-1	NA	TRBJ2-2	few	TGTGCCAGCAGTGAATCTGGGGGCTCATCCGGGGAGCTGTTTTTT	CASSESGGSSGELFF
TRBV5-1	NA	TRBJ2-2	NA	TGCGCCAGCAGCGGAGCGAACACCGGGGAGCTGTTTTTT	CASSGANTGELFF
TRBV29-1	TRBD1	TRBJ1-1	NA	TGCAGCGGACAGGGGGGACAGAACACTGAAGCTTTCTTT	CSGQGGQNTEAFF
TRBV6-2/TRBV6-3	TRBD1	TRBJ1-1	NA	TGTGCCAGCAGTTACCTGAGCCCTGGACAGGGGAAGGCAGTTTTCTTT	CASSYLSPGQGKAVFF
TRBV10-3	NA	TRBJ2-7	NA	TGTGCCATCAGTGAGTCCCATAGCAAACCCTACGAGCAGTACTTC	CAISESHSKPYEQYF
TRBV11-2	NA	TRBJ1-3	NA	TGTGCCAGCAGCCAGGCGGACACCATATATTTT	CASSQADTIYF
TRBV25-1	TRBD1	TRBJ1-2	NA	TGTGCCAGCAGGGCGCGGGACAGGGAGGGCTACACCTTC	CASRARDREGYTF
TRBV28	TRBD1	TRBJ1-2	NA	TGTGCCAGCAGTCCCACCGGGACAGGGGCGGGACATGGCTACACCTTC	CASSPTGTGAGHGYTF
TRBV5-6	NA	TRBJ2-5	NA	TGTGCCAGCAGCACGACTGTCCAAGAGACCCAGTACTTC	CASSTTVQETQYF
TRBV30	NA	TRBJ2-7	NA	TGTGCCTGGAAACAGGGATACGAGCAGTACTTC	CAWKQGYEQYF
TRBV30	NA	TRBJ2-7	NA	TGTGCCTGGAGTTCGGGGGCGCCCGAGCAGTACTTC	CAWSSGAPEQYF